The clone carrying this T cell receptor (beta chain) has only a few counts. The antigen remains undetermined. This CDR3 contains 14 residues. V trimming: 5 bases; J trimming: 1 base; junction bases outside the gene matches: 1. The V gene's germline CDR1 is MNHEY and CDR2 SVGAGI. This sample was included in a study of beta chain features in type 1 diabetes. Findings of the study overall: TCRB CDR3s from Type 1 diabetes patients were moderately but significantly shorter in all four CD4+ subsets. At VDJ recombination sites, type 1 diabetes patients had fewer insertions and more deleted nucleotides.

Reverse transcription of all isolated RNA meant that expressed TCRB transcripts were sequenced. Assay: immunoSEQ multiplex PCR; the TCRdb copy retains only in-frame clones and omits some. This sample has 150,000 or so clones, with just over 8% found just once. The sample was central memory CD4+ T cells from blood. The TCR originated in a woman in her late teens or twenties with type 1 diabetes. V is TRBV6-5 and J is TRBJ2-1; 8 bases agree with TRBD1. The CDR3 is CASSRTGSYNEQFF. CDR3 in DNA: TGTGCCAGCAGTAGGACAGGGTCCTACAATGAGCAGTTCTTC.